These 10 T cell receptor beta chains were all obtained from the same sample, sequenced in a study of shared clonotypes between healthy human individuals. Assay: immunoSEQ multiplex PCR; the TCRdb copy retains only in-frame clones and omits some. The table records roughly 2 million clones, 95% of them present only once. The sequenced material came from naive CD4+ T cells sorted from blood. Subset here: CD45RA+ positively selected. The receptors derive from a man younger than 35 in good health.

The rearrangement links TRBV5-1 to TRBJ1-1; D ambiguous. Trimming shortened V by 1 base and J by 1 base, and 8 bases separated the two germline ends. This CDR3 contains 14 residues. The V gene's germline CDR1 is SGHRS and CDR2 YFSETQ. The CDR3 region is CASSLRAANTEAFF. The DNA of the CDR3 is TGCGCCAGCAGCTTGCGGGCAGCGAACACTGAAGCTTTCTTT.

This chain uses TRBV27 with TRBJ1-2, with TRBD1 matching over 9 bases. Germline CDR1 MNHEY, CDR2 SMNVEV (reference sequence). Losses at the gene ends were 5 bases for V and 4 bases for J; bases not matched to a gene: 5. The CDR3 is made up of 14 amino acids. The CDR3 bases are TGTGCCAGCAGTCAGGGGACAGGGCTCTATGGCTACACCTTC. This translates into CASSQGTGLYGYTF.

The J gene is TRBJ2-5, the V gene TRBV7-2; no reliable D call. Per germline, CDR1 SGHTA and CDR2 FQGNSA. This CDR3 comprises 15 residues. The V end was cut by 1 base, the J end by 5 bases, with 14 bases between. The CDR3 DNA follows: TGTGCCAGCAGCTTAGTGGCTCGAATCAGGGAGACCCAGTACTTC. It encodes CASSLVARIRETQYF.

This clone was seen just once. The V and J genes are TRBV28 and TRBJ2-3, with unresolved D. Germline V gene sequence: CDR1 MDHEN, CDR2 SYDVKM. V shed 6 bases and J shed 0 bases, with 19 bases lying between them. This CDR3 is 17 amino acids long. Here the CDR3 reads CASRPRLRSKSTDTQYF. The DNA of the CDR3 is TGTGCCAGCAGACCTCGGCTAAGGTCCAAGAGCACAGATACGCAGTATTTT.

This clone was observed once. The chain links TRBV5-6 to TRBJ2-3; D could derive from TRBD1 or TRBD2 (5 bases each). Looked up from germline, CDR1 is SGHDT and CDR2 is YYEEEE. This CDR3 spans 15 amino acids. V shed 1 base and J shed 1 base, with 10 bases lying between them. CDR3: CASSLLGEGTDTQYF. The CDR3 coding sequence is TGTGCCAGCAGCTTGTTGGGGGAAGGCACAGATACGCAGTATTTT.

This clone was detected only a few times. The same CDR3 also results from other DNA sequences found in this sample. The DNA for the CDR3 is TGTGCCAGCAGTCCAGGGACAGTCAATCAGCCCCAGCATTTT. This sequence encodes CASSPGTVNQPQHF. The chain has TRBV28 and TRBJ1-5; 7 bases map to TRBD1. The germline V gene encodes CDR1 MDHEN and CDR2 SYDVKM. The CDR3 covers 14 residues. V was clipped by 5 bases and J by 3 bases; unmatched bases: 4.

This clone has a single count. The CDR3 nucleotides are TGTGCCAGCTCATCACTAGCCGCCTCCTACGAGCAGTACTTC. It codes for CASSSLAASYEQYF. The chain employs TRBV18 and TRBJ2-7; D perhaps matches TRBD2 (6 bases). The CDR3 runs 14 residues. The V gene lost 5 bases and the J gene lost 0 bases, with 11 bases spanning the gap. CDR1 is KGHSH and CDR2 is LQKENI in the germline V gene. The variable domain in full, with the rest retrieved from reference TRBV18 and TRBJ2-7, is NAGVMQNPRHLVRRRGQEARLRCSPMKGHSHVYWYRQLPEEGLKFMVYLQKENIIDESGMPKERFSAEFPKEGPSILRIQQVVRGDSAAYFCASSSLAASYEQYFGPGTRLTVT.

The DNA for the CDR3 is TGTGCCAGCAGTATGACAGGGGGTCCACAGTTTGAAGCTTTCTTT. This encodes CASSMTGGPQFEAFF. The chain recombines TRBV28 with TRBJ1-1; 9 nucleotides agree with TRBD1. The germline V gene encodes CDR1 MDHEN and CDR2 SYDVKM. V was pared by 5 bases and J by 7 bases, with 11 bases of the junction left unmatched. The CDR3 spans 15 residues.

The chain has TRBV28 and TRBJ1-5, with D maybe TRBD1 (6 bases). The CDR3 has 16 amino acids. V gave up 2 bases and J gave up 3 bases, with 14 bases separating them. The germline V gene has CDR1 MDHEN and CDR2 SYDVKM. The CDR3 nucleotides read TGTGCCAGCAGTTTAGTGGGACATCCAGACAATCAGCCCCAGCATTTT. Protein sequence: CASSLVGHPDNQPQHF.

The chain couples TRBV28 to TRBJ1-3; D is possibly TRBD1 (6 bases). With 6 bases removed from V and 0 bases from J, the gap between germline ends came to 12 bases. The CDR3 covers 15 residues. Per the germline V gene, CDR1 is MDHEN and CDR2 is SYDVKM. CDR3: CASSQTGNSGNTIYF. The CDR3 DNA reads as TGTGCCAGCAGCCAAACAGGGAACTCTGGAAACACCATATATTTT. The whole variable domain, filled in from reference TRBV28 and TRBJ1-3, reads DVKVTQSSRYLVKRTGEKVFLECVQDMDHENMFWYRQDPGLGLRLIYFSYDVKMKEKGDIPEGYSVSREKKERFSLILESASTNQTSMYLCASSQTGNSGNTIYFGEGSWLTVV.